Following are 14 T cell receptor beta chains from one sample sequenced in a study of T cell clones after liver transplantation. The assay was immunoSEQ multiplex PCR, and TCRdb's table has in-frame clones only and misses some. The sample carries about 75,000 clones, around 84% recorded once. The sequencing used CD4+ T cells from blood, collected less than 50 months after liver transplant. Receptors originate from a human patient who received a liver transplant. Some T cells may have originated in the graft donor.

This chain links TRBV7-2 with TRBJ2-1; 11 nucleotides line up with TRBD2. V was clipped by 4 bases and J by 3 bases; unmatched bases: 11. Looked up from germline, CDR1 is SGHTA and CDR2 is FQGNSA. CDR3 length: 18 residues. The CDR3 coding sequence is TGTGCCAGCAGCTCCTGGGCCGGACTAGCGGGCATCTACAATGAGCAGTTCTTC. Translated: CASSSWAGLAGIYNEQFF.

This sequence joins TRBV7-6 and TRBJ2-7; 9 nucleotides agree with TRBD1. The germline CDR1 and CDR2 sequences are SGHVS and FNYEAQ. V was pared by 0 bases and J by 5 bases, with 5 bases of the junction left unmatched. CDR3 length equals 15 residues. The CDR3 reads CASSLAYGQGHEQYF. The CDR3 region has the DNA TGTGCCAGCAGCTTAGCGTACGGACAGGGGCACGAGCAGTACTTC.

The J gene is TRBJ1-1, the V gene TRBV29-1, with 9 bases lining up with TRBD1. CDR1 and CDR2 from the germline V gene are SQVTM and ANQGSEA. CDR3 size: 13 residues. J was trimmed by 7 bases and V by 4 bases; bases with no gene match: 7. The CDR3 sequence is CSVASGQGLEAFF. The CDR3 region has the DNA TGCAGCGTTGCTTCGGGACAGGGACTTGAAGCTTTCTTT.

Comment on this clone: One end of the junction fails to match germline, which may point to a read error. CDR3 coding DNA: TGTGCCGGCAGGAGGGGTGGCTATGGCTACACCTTC. This sequence encodes CAGRRGGYGYTF. The chain joins TRBV2 to TRBJ1-2; TRBD1 might be the D (5 bases). The CDR3 is 12 amino acids. Looked up from germline, CDR1 is SNHLY and CDR2 is FYNNEI. Full variable domain (remainder filled in from reference TRBV2 and TRBJ1-2): EPEVTQTPSHQVTQMGQEVILRCVPISNHLYFYWYRQILGQKVEFLVSFYNNEISEKSEIFDDQFSVERPDGSNFTLKIRSTKLEDSAMYFCAGRRGGYGYTFGSGTRLTVV.

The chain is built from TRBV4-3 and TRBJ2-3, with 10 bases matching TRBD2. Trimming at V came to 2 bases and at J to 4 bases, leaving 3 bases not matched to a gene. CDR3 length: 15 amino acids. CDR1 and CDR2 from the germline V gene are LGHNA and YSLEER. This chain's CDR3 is CASSQLAGGPDTQYF. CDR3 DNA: TGCGCCAGCAGCCAATTAGCGGGAGGTCCAGATACGCAGTATTTT.

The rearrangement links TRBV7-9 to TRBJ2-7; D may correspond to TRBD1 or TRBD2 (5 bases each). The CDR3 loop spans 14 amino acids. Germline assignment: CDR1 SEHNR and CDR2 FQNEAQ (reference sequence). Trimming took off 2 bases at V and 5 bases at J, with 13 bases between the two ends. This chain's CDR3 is CASSLTGAGNEQYF. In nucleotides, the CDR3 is TGTGCCAGCAGCTTAACCGGGGCCGGCAACGAGCAGTACTTC.

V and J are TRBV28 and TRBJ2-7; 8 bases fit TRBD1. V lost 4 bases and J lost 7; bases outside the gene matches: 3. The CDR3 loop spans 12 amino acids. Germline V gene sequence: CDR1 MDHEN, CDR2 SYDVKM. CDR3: CASSSTGDEQYF. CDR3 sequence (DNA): TGTGCCAGCAGTTCGACAGGGGATGAGCAGTACTTC.

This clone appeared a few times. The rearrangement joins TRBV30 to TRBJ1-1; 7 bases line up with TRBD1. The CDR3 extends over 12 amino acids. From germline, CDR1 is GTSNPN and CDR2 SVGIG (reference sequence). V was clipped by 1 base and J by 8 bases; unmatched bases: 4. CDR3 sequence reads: CAWSASDREAFF. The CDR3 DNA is TGTGCCTGGAGTGCCTCGGACAGGGAAGCTTTCTTT.

CDR3 region: CASSFYTGGYTF. CDR3 bases: TGTGCCAGCAGCTTCTACACGGGCGGCTACACCTTC. This chain joins TRBV7-2 and TRBJ1-2, with D unclear. CDR1 SGHTA and CDR2 FQGNSA come from the germline V gene. V was pared by 3 bases and J by 8 bases, with 10 bases between. The CDR3 consists of 12 residues. Filled out from reference TRBV7-2 and TRBJ1-2, the complete variable domain reads GAGVSQSPSNKVTEKGKDVELRCDPISGHTALYWYRQSLGQGLEFLIYFQGNSAPDKSGLPSDRFSAERTGGSVSTLTIQRTQQEDSAVYLCASSFYTGGYTFGSGTRLTVV.

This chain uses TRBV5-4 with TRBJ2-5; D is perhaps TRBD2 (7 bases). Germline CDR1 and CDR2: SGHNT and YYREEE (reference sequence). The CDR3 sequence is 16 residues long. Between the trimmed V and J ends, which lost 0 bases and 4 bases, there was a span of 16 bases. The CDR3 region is CASSLDGGQMGETQYF. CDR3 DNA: TGTGCCAGCAGCTTGGACGGGGGGCAGATGGGAGAGACCCAGTACTTC.

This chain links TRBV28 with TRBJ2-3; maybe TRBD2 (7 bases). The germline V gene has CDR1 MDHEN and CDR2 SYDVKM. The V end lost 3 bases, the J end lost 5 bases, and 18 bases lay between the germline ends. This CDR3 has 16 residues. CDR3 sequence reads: CASSFAGAPPLDTQYF. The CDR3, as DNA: TGTGCCAGCAGTTTCGCGGGGGCCCCTCCTCTAGATACGCAGTATTTT.

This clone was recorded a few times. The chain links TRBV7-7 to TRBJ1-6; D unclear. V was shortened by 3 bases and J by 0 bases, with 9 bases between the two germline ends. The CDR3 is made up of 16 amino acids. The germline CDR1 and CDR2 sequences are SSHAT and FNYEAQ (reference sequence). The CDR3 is CASSFPGSSYNSPLHF. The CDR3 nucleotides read TGTGCCAGCAGCTTCCCGGGAAGCTCCTATAATTCACCCCTCCACTTT.

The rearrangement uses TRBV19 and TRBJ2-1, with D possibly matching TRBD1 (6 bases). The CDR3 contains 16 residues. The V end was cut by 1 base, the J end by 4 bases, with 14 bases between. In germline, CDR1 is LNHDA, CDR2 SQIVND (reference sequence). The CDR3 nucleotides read TGTGCCAGTAGTATAGGACAGGCCCATGGGTACAATGAGCAGTTCTTC. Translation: CASSIGQAHGYNEQFF.

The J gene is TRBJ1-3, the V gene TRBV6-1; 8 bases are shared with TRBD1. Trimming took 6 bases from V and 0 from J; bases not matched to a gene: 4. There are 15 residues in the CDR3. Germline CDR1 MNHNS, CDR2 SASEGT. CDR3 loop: CASSNQGASGNTIYF. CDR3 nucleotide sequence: TGTGCCAGCAGCAACCAGGGGGCCTCTGGAAACACCATATATTTT.